This TCR beta chain derives from a study of CD8+ T cells in alopecia areata. Study-level information: The drug, tofacitinib, lasted 6 to 18 months, followed by 6 months off drug. Study-level results: Significant decreases in scalp clonality and expanded CD8+ clones followed tofacitinib treatment. Researchers report lesional scalp, most notably alopecia totalis/universalis, outstripped normal scalp in clonality. Whereas mice showed it more clearly, TCR sharing across patients was murkier, possibly because of HLA.

Note on this clone: Its specificity is not known.

Treatment in this sample: oral pan-JAK inhibitor, 5-10 mg twice daily. Extracted RNA was reverse transcribed into cDNA, the sequencing template. TCRdb's table, derived via immunoSEQ multiplex PCR, lists solely in-frame clones and lacks some. Here the sample spans roughly 200,000 clones, less than 45% being singletons. The source material was CD4+ T cells sorted from blood, sampled at roughly week 30, from a patient treated with tofacitinib. The receptor was isolated from a human donor with alopecia areata.

This chain's CDR3 is CASSGVLAGETQYF. The CDR3 nucleotides read TGTGCCAGCAGTGGTGTCCTAGCAGGAGAGACCCAGTACTTC. V is TRBV2 and J is TRBJ2-5; D is perhaps TRBD2 (5 bases). Germline assignment: CDR1 SNHLY and CDR2 FYNNEI. The CDR3 runs 14 residues. V dropped 4 bases and J dropped 4 bases, with 13 bases sitting between them.